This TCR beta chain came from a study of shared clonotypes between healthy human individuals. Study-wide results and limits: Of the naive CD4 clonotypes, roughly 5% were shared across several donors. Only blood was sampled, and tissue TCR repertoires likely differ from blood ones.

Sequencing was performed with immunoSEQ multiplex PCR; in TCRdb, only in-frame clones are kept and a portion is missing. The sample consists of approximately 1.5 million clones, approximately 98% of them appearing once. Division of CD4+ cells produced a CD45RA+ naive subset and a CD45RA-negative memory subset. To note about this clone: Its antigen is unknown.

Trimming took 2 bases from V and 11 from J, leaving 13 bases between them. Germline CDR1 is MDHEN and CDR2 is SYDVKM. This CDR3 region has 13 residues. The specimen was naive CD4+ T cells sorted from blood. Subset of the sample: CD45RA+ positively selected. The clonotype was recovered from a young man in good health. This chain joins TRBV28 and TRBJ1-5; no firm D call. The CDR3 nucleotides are TGTGCCAGCAGTTTACGGAGGAATCAAGCCCAGCATTTT. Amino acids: CASSLRRNQAQHF.